This TCR beta chain emerged from a study of blood T cell repertoires in COVID-19. Original processing notes: Researchers report that nucleated cell counts were estimated from reference gene primer amplification. Measured with immunoSEQ multiplex PCR; TCRdb has only the in-frame clones, and not every one. For V, J and clone size, that table is used; D and trimming come from the DNA. Among 85,000 to 100,000 clones listed, roughly 80% were seen once. Germline values: CDR1 SNHLY, CDR2 FYNNEI. The CDR3 is 13 amino acids. The germline V and J ends were trimmed by 3 bases and 4 bases, with 9 bases remaining between them.

The rearrangement uses TRBV2 and TRBJ1-2; D not certain. The sequence derives from a woman aged 55-75 years with acute or convalescent COVID-19. Sample: peripheral blood. CDR3 sequence reads: CASSEFGSYGYTF. CDR3 DNA sequence: TGTGCCAGCAGTGAGTTCGGGAGCTATGGCTACACCTTC.